This T cell receptor beta chain was observed in a study of shared clonotypes between healthy human individuals. With regard to this clone: Antigen unknown. Other DNA sequences in the sample encode the same CDR3.

All of the donors resided in Nashville, Tennessee, and each was a Caucasian adult. The germline gives CDR1 SGDLS, CDR2 YYNGEE. The CDR3 is 14 residues long. With V trimmed by 2 bases and J by 0 bases, 2 bases remained unmatched. Sorted-subset replicate PCR reactions were performed with 200 ng DNA, corresponding to roughly 29,000 T cell genomes. TCRdb's table, derived via immunoSEQ multiplex PCR, lists solely in-frame clones and lacks some. The table shows approximately 940,000 clones, with 60% to 85% occurring only once. Findings and limits, study-wide: Sequencing of the sorted subsets was shown by rarefaction to be incomplete despite large depth.

The rearrangement uses TRBV9 and TRBJ2-7, with 7 positions matching TRBD1. The sequence was obtained from a man between 18 and 29 years old in good health. The specimen was memory CD4+ T cells sorted from blood. Subset specified: CD45RA-negative fraction. The CDR3: CASSVTGSSYEQYF. CDR3 nucleotide sequence: TGTGCCAGCAGCGTGACAGGGAGCTCCTACGAGCAGTACTTC. The variable domain in full, completed from reference TRBV9 and TRBJ2-7, reads DSGVTQTPKHLITATGQRVTLRCSPRSGDLSVYWYQQSLDQGLQFLIQYYNGEERAKGNILERFSAQQFPDLHSELNLSSLELGDSALYFCASSVTGSSYEQYFGPGTRLTVT.